One and the same sample provided the 18 T cell receptor beta chains below, sequenced in a study of blood T cells in healthy people across ages. Sample-barcoded 5' priming and a J-beta primer mix drove a second PCR of 7 to 11 cycles. TCRdb recomputed calls from the 5' RACE reads with MiXCR, one row per CDR3 protein. The sample holds approximately 810,000 distinct CDR3 sequences, around 30% seen once. Sequences were obtained from blood. These receptor sequences come from a woman older than 75 in good health.

This clonotype was observed at least ten times. The rearrangement uses TRBV7-9 and TRBJ2-5; 9 nucleotides align to TRBD1. The germline V gene has CDR1 SEHNR and CDR2 FQNEAQ (reference sequence). Unmatched junction bases numbered 14, after V lost 5 bases and J lost 4 bases. CDR3 length equals 17 residues. CDR3 in DNA: TGTGCCAGCAGCCCGCGGACAGGGGTCGTTCTCGGAGAGACCCAGTACTTC. This encodes CASSPRTGVVLGETQYF.

There are many counts of this clonotype. The J gene is TRBJ2-3, the V gene TRBV20-1; TRBD1 matches at 7 bases. The germline V gene has CDR1 DFQATT and CDR2 SNEGSKA (reference sequence). This CDR3 is 14 amino acids long. V lost 0 bases, J lost 4 bases, and 4 bases stayed unmatched. This CDR3 reads CSARDQQGADTQYF. The CDR3, as DNA: TGCAGTGCTAGAGATCAGCAGGGGGCAGATACGCAGTATTTT.

This clonotype has more than one count but fewer than ten. V gene TRBV30 combines with J gene TRBJ1-4; a weak D match, TRBD1 (6 bases). CDR3 length: 13 amino acids. Trimming took off 0 bases at V and 5 bases at J, with 7 bases between the two ends. Per germline, CDR1 GTSNPN and CDR2 SVGIG (reference sequence). The CDR3 protein is CAWSVRGNEKLFF. The CDR3 DNA is TGTGCCTGGAGTGTGAGGGGGAATGAAAAACTGTTTTTT.

This clonotype was detected many times. This chain connects TRBV27 to TRBJ2-5, with D perhaps given as TRBD1 or TRBD2 (5 bases each). CDR3 size: 15 residues. Trimming pared 3 bases from V and 3 bases from J, leaving 14 bases between. CDR1 is MNHEY and CDR2 is SMNVEV in the germline V gene (reference sequence). The CDR3 loop reads CASSFDREGKETQYF. DNA of the CDR3: TGTGCCAGCAGTTTTGATCGAGAGGGGAAAGAGACCCAGTACTTC.

This clonotype has a handful of counts. The chain carries TRBV2 and TRBJ1-4; unclear D gene. V lost 2 bases, J lost 4 bases, and 11 bases lay in between. The germline V gene has CDR1 SNHLY and CDR2 FYNNEI. The length of the CDR3 is 15 residues. The CDR3 loop is CASSEITAGNEKLFF. Written as DNA, the CDR3 is TGTGCCAGCAGTGAAATTACGGCGGGTAATGAAAAACTGTTTTTT.

A remark on this clonotype: It may be a read error: a sequence one base away is much more abundant. The J gene is TRBJ2-1, the V gene TRBV12-3 or TRBV12-4; 9 bases align to TRBD2. The CDR3 extends over 16 amino acids. J was trimmed by 8 bases and V by 5 bases; bases with no gene match: 13. For the CDR3, the DNA is TGTGCCAGCAGTATCTGGGCTGGCGGGGGGGCGGATGAGCAGTTCTTC. As protein: CASSIWAGGGADEQFF.

A few counts support this clonotype. A junction boundary mismatches the germline segment, possibly from a read error. The genes are TRBV7-2 and TRBJ1-6; TRBD1 agrees at 8 bases. Per germline, CDR1 SGHTA and CDR2 FQGNSA. This CDR3 contains 15 residues. The CDR3 DNA reads as TGTGCCAACAGCCCTTGGACAGGGTCGAATTCACCCCCCCACTTT. Its translation: CANSPWTGSNSPPHF.

The chain uses TRBV5-4 and TRBJ2-5, with D perhaps TRBD2 (6 bases). The CDR3 extends over 15 amino acids. V lost 2 bases, J lost 4 bases, and 15 bases lay in between. Germline CDR1 reads SGHNT; CDR2 reads YYREEE (reference sequence). CDR3 sequence reads: CASSFGPLGGETQYF. The CDR3 region has the DNA TGTGCCAGCAGCTTCGGCCCCCTGGGGGGAGAGACCCAGTACTTC.

This clonotype occurred many times. The chain combines TRBV20-1 with TRBJ2-7; D gene ambiguous. The ends were cut back, 3 bases at V and 4 bases at J, with 13 bases in the middle. From germline, CDR1 is DFQATT and CDR2 SNEGSKA (reference sequence). This CDR3 is built from 13 residues. The CDR3 is CSARRLPRYEQYF. DNA of the CDR3: TGCAGTGCTAGGAGGTTACCGCGATACGAGCAGTACTTC.

On this clonotype itself: Given a much more abundant clone one base away, this may be a read error. The chain carries TRBV5-5 and TRBJ2-5; D is perhaps TRBD1 or TRBD2 (5 bases each). The DNA end lines up better with TRBJ2-7; the J call may be wrong. The germline CDR1 and CDR2 sequences are SGHKS and YYEKEE (reference sequence). This CDR3 has 14 amino acids. The CDR3 sequence is CAGSFDPGRYEQYF. The CDR3 region has the DNA TGTGCCGGCAGCTTTGATCCGGGGCGCTACGAGCAGTACTTC.

This clonotype was found many times. The chain links TRBV9 to TRBJ2-5; TRBD1 might be the D (6 bases). The V gene's germline CDR1 is SGDLS and CDR2 YYNGEE. This CDR3 contains 14 residues. The V gene lost 0 bases and the J gene lost 4 bases, with 10 bases spanning the gap. CDR3 amino acids: CASSVARGRETQYF. The CDR3 coding sequence is TGTGCCAGCAGCGTAGCCAGGGGAAGAGAGACCCAGTACTTC.

This clonotype occurred many times. The chain links TRBV20-1 to TRBJ2-5; D remains ambiguous. The germline gives CDR1 DFQATT, CDR2 SNEGSKA (reference sequence). This CDR3 has 13 residues. V was shortened by 3 bases and J by 0 bases, with 8 bases between the two germline ends. CDR3 bases: TGCAGTGCTAGTCCTCAGAACCAAGAGACCCAGTACTTC. It codes for CSASPQNQETQYF.

Note on this clonotype: Without the conserved terminal phenylalanine or tryptophan, this CDR3 likely stems from a read error. CDR3 in DNA: TGTGCCAGCAGCCAGACAGGGTGCGGGGCCAACGTCCTGACTGTC. Translation: CASSQTGCGANVLTV. The V gene is TRBV13, the J gene TRBJ2-6; 7 bases fit TRBD1. V dropped 5 bases and J dropped 4; count of bases not matched to a gene: 5. From germline, CDR1 is PRHDT and CDR2 FYEKMQ (reference sequence). This CDR3 is 15 amino acids long.

This clonotype was counted many times. The chain joins TRBV4-3 to TRBJ2-1; 8 bases map to TRBD2. CDR3 length: 17 amino acids. With 3 bases clipped from V and 7 bases from J, the junction kept 14 bases outside the gene matches. Germline V lookup: CDR1 LGHNA, CDR2 YSLEER. CDR3 nucleotide sequence: TGCGCCAGCAGCCAGATCCTAGGGACGGGGGGGCTGAATGAGCAGTTCTTC. Protein product: CASSQILGTGGLNEQFF.

This chain joins TRBV21-1 and TRBJ2-3; TRBD2, the table's D call, was not compared with the DNA. TRBV21-1 has pseudogene status. CDR3 size: 17 residues. CDR3 sequence reads: CASSTRLAGPFTDTQYF. CDR3 DNA sequence: TGTGCCAGCAGCACCCGACTAGCGGGGCCATTCACAGATACGCAGTATTTT.

This clonotype was detected many times. The chain employs TRBV7-2 and TRBJ1-2; D is unclear. CDR3 length: 18 residues. Trimming took 5 bases from V and 5 from J, leaving 27 bases between them. Germline V gene data show CDR1 as SGHTA and CDR2 as FQGNSA. CDR3 nucleotides: TGTGCCAGCAGCCGATCGGGGAGCCCCGGAGAGGGTATTTATGGCTACACCTTC. Encoded protein: CASSRSGSPGEGIYGYTF.

This chain uses TRBV12-3 or TRBV12-4 with TRBJ1-3; possible D gene TRBD1, 5 bases. The CDR3 sequence is 17 residues long. The V end was cut by 5 bases, the J end by 10 bases, with 27 bases between. CDR3 region: CASSPGSPQVPARTIYF. As DNA, the CDR3 is TGTGCCAGCAGTCCCGGGAGCCCACAGGTACCGGCGAGGACCATATATTTT.

This clonotype has just one count. The genes are TRBV19 and TRBJ2-3; D remains ambiguous. V shed 5 bases and J shed 0 bases, with 12 bases lying between them. CDR1 is LNHDA, CDR2 SQIVND, per germline (reference sequence). This CDR3 is 15 amino acids long. Here the CDR3 DNA reads TGTGCCAGTAGTCCGGACGGCACTAGCACAGATACGCAGTATTTT. Its protein is CASSPDGTSTDTQYF.